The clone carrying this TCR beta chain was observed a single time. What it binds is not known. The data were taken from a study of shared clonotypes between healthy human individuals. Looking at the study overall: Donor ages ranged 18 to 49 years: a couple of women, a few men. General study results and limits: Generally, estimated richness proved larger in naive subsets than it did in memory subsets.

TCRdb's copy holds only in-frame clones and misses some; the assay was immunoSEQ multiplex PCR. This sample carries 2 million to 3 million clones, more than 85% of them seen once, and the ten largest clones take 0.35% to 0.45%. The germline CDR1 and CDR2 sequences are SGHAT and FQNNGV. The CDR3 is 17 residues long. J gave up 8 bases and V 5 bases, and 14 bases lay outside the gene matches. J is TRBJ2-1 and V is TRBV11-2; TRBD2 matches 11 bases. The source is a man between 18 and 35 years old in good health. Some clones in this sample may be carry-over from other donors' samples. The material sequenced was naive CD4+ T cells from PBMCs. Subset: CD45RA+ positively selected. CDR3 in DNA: TGTGCCAGCAGCCCCCTAGCGGGAGGCTCCTTAAGCGATGAGCAGTTCTTC. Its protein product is CASSPLAGGSLSDEQFF.